This T cell receptor beta chain originates from a study of T-cell memory formation after mild COVID-19. Study-level background: TCR clusters were largely donor specific. General study findings and limits: The SARS-CoV-2 specificity of second-wave clones reaching peak at day 37 remained unverified. Mainly CM and EM harbored the contracting CD4+ clones; mainly EMRA harbored the CD8+ ones.

A note on this clonotype: The antigen is undetermined.

TCRdb itself ran the 5' RACE reads through MiXCR, one entry per CDR3 protein. The table records almost 550,000 distinct CDR3 sequences, about a fifth of them present only once. CDR3 length: 15 residues. Looked up from germline, CDR1 is DFQATT and CDR2 is SNEGSKA (reference sequence). V was pared by 0 bases and J by 7 bases, with 6 bases of the junction left unmatched. Material for sequencing was PBMCs or a T cell subset sorted from them (not recorded which). The TCR comes from an adult woman who had mild COVID-19 (a few samples of this study predate the infection). Cell type and time point are not known. The V gene is TRBV20-1, the J gene TRBJ1-6, with 7 bases identical to TRBD1. CDR3 region: CSARDRRQGNSPLHF. CDR3 coding DNA: TGCAGTGCTAGAGATAGGAGACAGGGAAATTCACCCCTCCACTTT.